This TCR beta chain derives from a study of cytomegalovirus exposure and HLA in healthy donors. Study-wide results and limits: On later analysis, the bulk of CMV-associated TCR beta chains appeared to be HLA-restricted. Immune exposure information available was restricted to CMV serostatus. As a later analysis revealed, the rate of TCR association differed by HLA locus, with DRB1 most and HLA-C fewest.

Points on this clone: Antigen unknown.

V gave up 1 base and J gave up 10 bases; unmatched junction bases: 8. There are 14 residues in the CDR3. CDR1 SQVTM and CDR2 ANQGSEA come from the germline V gene. Vbeta (60) and Jbeta (13) primers were used in the PCR. Profiling relied on immunoSEQ multiplex PCR, and the TCRdb table lists in-frame clones only, not all of them. The repertoire holds 85,000 to 120,000 clones, 77% seen once, with roughly 9.6% in the top ten. Material: PBMCs. The receptor's source is a male donor in good health and CMV-seropositive. The genes are TRBV29-1 and TRBJ2-1, with 9 nucleotides matching TRBD1. In DNA, the CDR3 is TGCAGCGTTGAAGCTTCTCCAACAGGGGGCGAGCAGTTCTTC. Translating it yields CSVEASPTGGEQFF.